A selection of T cell receptor beta chains follows, all from one sample in a study of shared clonotypes between healthy human individuals. Libraries were prepared by immunoSEQ multiplex PCR; TCRdb keeps only in-frame clonotypes and omits some of them. The sample has some 2.3 million clones, 85% to 95% seen once. Sequencing was done on a sample of naive CD4+ T cells from PBMCs. The receptors here all came from a man between 18 and 35 years old in good health. Some clones in this sample may be carry-over from other donors' samples. CDR3s include the opening cysteine and the closing phenylalanine or tryptophan. Each record gives: V gene, J gene, clone size, D gene, CDR3 protein, CDR3 DNA. A D gene is named only where the DNA matches it firmly. Some rows have no size entry. The others give once, few or many, or a class for an expanded clone.

V gene: TRBV25-1; J gene: TRBJ1-2; clone size: -; D gene: TRBD1; CDR3 protein: CASSENSGTENYGYTF; CDR3 DNA: TGTGCCAGCAGTGAAAACTCCGGGACAGAGAACTATGGCTACACCTTC
V gene: TRBV19; J gene: TRBJ2-3; clone size: -; D gene: -; CDR3 protein: CASSLISDTQYF; CDR3 DNA: TGTGCCAGTAGCCTCATATCAGATACGCAGTATTTT
V gene: TRBV7-2; J gene: TRBJ2-1; clone size: -; D gene: TRBD2; CDR3 protein: CASSLLGLAGGNEQFF; CDR3 DNA: TGTGCCAGCAGCTTATTGGGACTAGCGGGAGGCAATGAGCAGTTCTTC
V gene: TRBV30; J gene: TRBJ2-1; clone size: -; D gene: TRBD2; CDR3 protein: CAWSVKLAGVLSHEQFF; CDR3 DNA: TGTGCCTGGAGTGTGAAACTAGCGGGAGTTCTTTCCCATGAGCAGTTCTTC
V gene: TRBV18; J gene: TRBJ2-2; clone size: -; D gene: -; CDR3 protein: CASSPENGELFF; CDR3 DNA: TGTGCCAGCTCACCGGAAAACGGGGAGCTGTTTTTT
V gene: TRBV7-3; J gene: TRBJ2-3; clone size: -; D gene: -; CDR3 protein: CASSLGTPGGGTQYF; CDR3 DNA: TGTGCCAGCAGCTTAGGGACCCCCGGGGGCGGTACGCAGTATTTT
V gene: TRBV4-2; J gene: TRBJ2-7; clone size: -; D gene: TRBD1; CDR3 protein: CASRVGTGVYEQYF; CDR3 DNA: TGTGCCAGCAGGGTAGGGACAGGGGTCTACGAGCAGTACTTC
V gene: TRBV5-1; J gene: TRBJ2-7; clone size: -; D gene: -; CDR3 protein: CASSQQESYEQYF; CDR3 DNA: TGCGCCAGCAGCCAGCAGGAGAGCTACGAGCAGTACTTC
V gene: TRBV4-3; J gene: TRBJ2-5; clone size: -; D gene: -; CDR3 protein: CASSPRAVETETQYF; CDR3 DNA: TGCGCCAGCAGCCCCCGCGCGGTGGAGACGGAGACCCAGTACTTC
V gene: TRBV5-1; J gene: TRBJ2-3; clone size: -; D gene: -; CDR3 protein: CASSRDTSSTDTQYF; CDR3 DNA: TGCGCCAGCAGCCGGGACACTTCTAGCACAGATACGCAGTATTTT
V gene: TRBV15; J gene: TRBJ2-7; clone size: -; D gene: -; CDR3 protein: CATSRDGGPAEQYF; CDR3 DNA: TGTGCCACCAGCAGAGATGGGGGCCCCGCCGAGCAGTACTTC
V gene: TRBV7-9; J gene: TRBJ2-7; clone size: -; D gene: -; CDR3 protein: CASSFGPTYEQYF; CDR3 DNA: TGTGCCAGCAGCTTTGGCCCAACCTACGAGCAGTACTTC
V gene: TRBV10-3; J gene: TRBJ1-1; clone size: -; D gene: TRBD1; CDR3 protein: CAIRDRVTEAFF; CDR3 DNA: TGTGCCATCAGGGACAGGGTAACTGAAGCTTTCTTT
V gene: TRBV7-6; J gene: TRBJ2-2; clone size: -; D gene: -; CDR3 protein: CASSGWRGQLFF; CDR3 DNA: TGTGCCAGCAGCGGCTGGAGAGGGCAGCTGTTTTTT
V gene: TRBV5-1; J gene: TRBJ2-3; clone size: -; D gene: TRBD1; CDR3 protein: CASSLAGQGRTDTQYF; CDR3 DNA: TGCGCCAGCAGCTTGGCCGGACAGGGGCGCACAGATACGCAGTATTTT
V gene: TRBV11-2; J gene: TRBJ2-7; clone size: -; D gene: -; CDR3 protein: CASSLDYEQYF; CDR3 DNA: TGTGCCAGCAGCCTCGATTACGAGCAGTACTTC
V gene: TRBV7-3; J gene: TRBJ2-1; clone size: -; D gene: -; CDR3 protein: CASSYDGGNEQFF; CDR3 DNA: TGTGCCAGCAGCTACGACGGAGGAAATGAGCAGTTCTTC
V gene: TRBV28; J gene: TRBJ1-2; clone size: few; D gene: -; CDR3 protein: CASNKIAGGYTF; CDR3 DNA: TGTGCCAGCAACAAGATCGCGGGTGGCTACACCTTC
V gene: TRBV6-1; J gene: TRBJ1-1; clone size: -; D gene: -; CDR3 protein: CASSEAFRAEAFF; CDR3 DNA: TGTGCCAGCAGTGAAGCCTTTAGGGCTGAAGCTTTCTTT
V gene: TRBV2; J gene: TRBJ1-3; clone size: -; D gene: -; CDR3 protein: CASRISTAHTIYF; CDR3 DNA: TGTGCCAGCAGGATATCGACAGCGCACACCATATATTTT
V gene: TRBV30; J gene: TRBJ2-7; clone size: -; D gene: TRBD2; CDR3 protein: CAWRKSGRSYEQYF; CDR3 DNA: TGTGCCTGGAGAAAAAGCGGGAGAAGTTACGAGCAGTACTTC
V gene: TRBV10-3; J gene: TRBJ2-7; clone size: -; D gene: TRBD2; CDR3 protein: CAISAGTSGRVTYEQYF; CDR3 DNA: TGTGCCATCAGCGCCGGGACTAGCGGGAGGGTAACCTACGAGCAGTACTTC
V gene: TRBV5-1; J gene: TRBJ2-2; clone size: -; D gene: -; CDR3 protein: CASSPLVTAVTGELFF; CDR3 DNA: TGCGCCAGCAGCCCCCTGGTCACCGCGGTCACCGGGGAGCTGTTTTTT
V gene: TRBV7-9; J gene: TRBJ2-5; clone size: -; D gene: -; CDR3 protein: CASSRTGLETQYF; CDR3 DNA: TGTGCCAGCAGCAGAACAGGTCTAGAGACCCAGTACTTC
V gene: TRBV15; J gene: TRBJ1-2; clone size: -; D gene: -; CDR3 protein: CATSTPSGGPGYTF; CDR3 DNA: TGTGCCACCAGCACCCCTTCCGGGGGACCTGGCTACACCTTC
V gene: TRBV5-6; J gene: TRBJ1-1; clone size: -; D gene: -; CDR3 protein: CASSLEGGGTEAFF; CDR3 DNA: TGTGCCAGCAGCCTGGAGGGGGGCGGGACTGAAGCTTTCTTT
V gene: TRBV28; J gene: TRBJ1-5; clone size: -; D gene: -; CDR3 protein: CASSGNKGRNQPQHF; CDR3 DNA: TGTGCCAGCAGTGGGAATAAGGGTAGGAATCAGCCCCAGCATTTT
V gene: TRBV5-1; J gene: TRBJ2-1; clone size: once; D gene: -; CDR3 protein: CASSITSRPYNEQFF; CDR3 DNA: TGCGCCAGCAGCATCACTAGCCGCCCCTACAATGAGCAGTTCTTC
V gene: TRBV27; J gene: TRBJ2-2; clone size: -; D gene: TRBD1; CDR3 protein: CASSISTGGGTGELFF; CDR3 DNA: TGTGCCAGCAGTATCTCAACAGGGGGCGGGACCGGGGAGCTGTTTTTT
V gene: TRBV10-3; J gene: TRBJ2-3; clone size: once; D gene: -; CDR3 protein: CAISDLGGTDTQYF; CDR3 DNA: TGTGCCATCAGTGACTTGGGAGGCACAGATACGCAGTATTTT
V gene: TRBV9; J gene: TRBJ2-1; clone size: once; D gene: TRBD1; CDR3 protein: CASNTGDPHYNEQFF; CDR3 DNA: TGTGCCAGCAATACAGGGGATCCCCACTACAATGAGCAGTTCTTC
V gene: TRBV7-3; J gene: TRBJ2-7; clone size: -; D gene: -; CDR3 protein: CASSLNTGYEQYF; CDR3 DNA: TGTGCCAGCAGCTTAAACACCGGGTACGAGCAGTACTTC
V gene: TRBV30; J gene: TRBJ1-3; clone size: -; D gene: -; CDR3 protein: CAGGVAGNTIYF; CDR3 DNA: TGTGCCGGGGGGGTTGCTGGAAACACCATATATTTT